What follows are 28 T cell receptor beta chains derived from one specimen sequenced in a study of shared clonotypes between healthy human individuals. The assay was immunoSEQ multiplex PCR, and TCRdb's table has in-frame clones only and misses some. The sample includes about 2 million clones, approximately 94% of them seen just once. Naive CD8 isolation took CD45RO-negative cells positively selected for CCR7 and excluded terminally differentiated effector memory CD45RA+ cells. The specimen was naive CD8+ T cells sorted from blood. These receptors all come from a man aged 18 to 29 in good health.

This rearrangement joins TRBV10-2 to TRBJ1-4, with D uncertain. Germline-derived CDR1 and CDR2 are WSHSY and SAAADI. CDR3 size: 15 residues. Trimming removed 1 base from V and 8 bases from J, with 14 bases in between. For the CDR3, the DNA is TGCGCCAGCAGTGAGTTTTTAGGAGTTGGGGAAAAACTGTTTTTT. This sequence encodes CASSEFLGVGEKLFF.

The rearrangement uses TRBV2 and TRBJ2-1; 8 nucleotides align to TRBD1. CDR1 and CDR2 (germline): SNHLY, FYNNEI. The CDR3 consists of 12 residues. After removal of 3 bases from V and 15 bases from J, the junction contained 7 bases not matched to a gene. The CDR3 sequence: CASSEGQEGPFF. CDR3 DNA: TGTGCCAGCAGTGAGGGACAGGAGGGACCGTTCTTC.

This clone has a single count. The chain joins TRBV2 to TRBJ2-1; TRBD1 might be the D (6 bases). The V and J ends lost 1 base and 4 bases respectively, with 8 bases between them. Germline loops: CDR1 SNHLY, CDR2 FYNNEI. CDR3 size: 14 residues. The CDR3 spells CASSEDRDYNEQFF. The CDR3, as DNA: TGTGCCAGCAGTGAAGACAGGGATTACAATGAGCAGTTCTTC.

This clone was observed a single time. V gene TRBV6-1 combines with J gene TRBJ2-7; D ambiguous. V was cut by 7 bases and J by 3 bases, with 10 bases left in between. The CDR3 has 12 residues. Looked up from germline, CDR1 is MNHNS and CDR2 is SASEGT. The CDR3 loop is CASTVGNYEQYF. CDR3 nucleotide sequence: TGTGCCAGCACCGTGGGCAACTACGAGCAGTACTTC.

This clone was seen many times. J is TRBJ2-7 and V is TRBV23-1; 8 bases fit TRBD2. TRBV23-1 is assigned to the ORF class and has an uncertain function. This CDR3 is 16 amino acids long. V was pared by 2 bases and J by 4 bases, with 10 bases of the junction left unmatched. The CDR3 loop reads CASSQDRAGGGYEQYF. CDR3 DNA: TGCGCCAGCAGTCAAGACCGCGCGGGAGGAGGGTACGAGCAGTACTTC.

This clone was observed a single time. The chain recombines TRBV7-6 with TRBJ2-7; no clear D. V was shortened by 2 bases and J by 0 bases, with 8 bases between the two germline ends. Germline CDR1 is SGHVS and CDR2 is FNYEAQ. This CDR3 spans 14 amino acids. The chain's CDR3 is CASSLSTLSYEQYF. CDR3 in DNA: TGTGCCAGCAGCTTATCGACGCTCTCCTACGAGCAGTACTTC.

This clone was seen just once. The same CDR3 is also encoded by other DNA sequences in this sample. The CDR3 nucleotides read TGTGCCAGCAGTTTAGTAGGGACCTACGAGCAGTACTTC. It encodes CASSLVGTYEQYF. V and J are TRBV27 and TRBJ2-7; D remains unclear. The CDR3 loop spans 13 amino acids. Germline V lookup: CDR1 MNHEY, CDR2 SMNVEV (reference sequence). The germline V and J ends were trimmed by 2 bases and 2 bases, with 7 bases remaining between them.

This clone has just one count. The V call is TRBV27, the J call TRBJ2-7; 9 bases align to TRBD1. The junction had 16 bases not matched to a gene; V was cut back by 8 bases and J by 8 bases. The CDR3 has 15 amino acids. Looked up from germline, CDR1 is MNHEY and CDR2 is SMNVEV (reference sequence). CDR3 sequence reads: CASGFTGTGFPQQYF. DNA for the CDR3: TGTGCCAGCGGATTTACCGGGACAGGGTTTCCCCAGCAGTACTTC.

This chain joins TRBV6-5 and TRBJ2-3; perhaps TRBD1 as D (6 bases). The CDR3 runs to 15 residues. CDR1 is MNHEY and CDR2 is SVGAGI in the germline V gene. Trimming removed 2 bases from V and 5 bases from J, with 14 bases in between. CDR3 residues: CASSYEITGQDTQYF. The DNA of the CDR3 is TGTGCCAGCAGTTACGAGATAACAGGGCAAGATACGCAGTATTTT.

This chain links TRBV6-4 with TRBJ2-7; 7 nucleotides align to TRBD1. Germline V gives CDR1 MRHNA, CDR2 SNTAGT. V was clipped by 0 bases and J by 7 bases; unmatched bases: 15. The CDR3 consists of 17 residues. The CDR3 sequence: CASSDSPDRPPSLEQYF. DNA for the CDR3: TGTGCCAGCAGTGACTCCCCGGACAGGCCTCCGAGTCTGGAGCAGTACTTC.

The chain carries TRBV11-2 and TRBJ1-1; possibly TRBD1 for D (6 bases). Trimming removed 5 bases at V and 0 bases at J, with 10 bases between. The CDR3 is 14 residues long. Germline CDR1 SGHAT, CDR2 FQNNGV. The CDR3, as DNA: TGTGCCAGCAGCCTTAGGGGGGTGAACACTGAAGCTTTCTTT. This translates into CASSLRGVNTEAFF.

J is TRBJ2-7 and V is TRBV4-1, with 7 bases lining up with TRBD1. The CDR3 sequence is 16 residues long. Germline CDR1 is MGHRA and CDR2 is YSYEKL. The V and J ends lost 1 base and 3 bases, in that order; junction bases with no gene match: 9. CDR3 DNA: TGCGCCAGCAGCCAAGTACGAACAGGGGATTTCTACGAGCAGTACTTC. Protein: CASSQVRTGDFYEQYF.

This chain connects TRBV5-6 to TRBJ2-3; 8 positions match TRBD2. Trimming cost V 3 bases and J 2 bases; bases outside gene matches: 8. The length of the CDR3 is 16 residues. The germline CDR1 and CDR2 sequences are SGHDT and YYEEEE. This CDR3 is CASSYLSGAHTDTQYF. In DNA form, the CDR3 reads TGTGCCAGCAGCTACCTTAGCGGGGCGCACACAGATACGCAGTATTTT.

This clone was seen a single time. The rearrangement uses TRBV7-9 and TRBJ1-6; D gene uncertain. The V gene lost 4 bases and the J gene lost 5 bases, with 15 bases spanning the gap. The germline V gene encodes CDR1 SEHNR and CDR2 FQNEAQ (reference sequence). The length of the CDR3 is 16 residues. CDR3 DNA: TGTGCCAGCAGCTCACCCCCGGGGTCACATAATTCACCCCTCCACTTT. Translating it yields CASSSPPGSHNSPLHF.

With respect to this clone: The same CDR3 also results from other DNA sequences found in this sample. CDR3 in amino acids: CASSLWSGEGYNEQFF. In DNA form, the CDR3 reads TGCGCCAGCAGCTTGTGGTCAGGGGAAGGCTACAATGAGCAGTTCTTC. V usage is TRBV5-1 and J usage is TRBJ2-1; a possible D gene is TRBD1 (6 bases). The V and J ends lost 1 base and 3 bases respectively, with 14 bases between them. The germline gives CDR1 SGHRS, CDR2 YFSETQ. The CDR3 spans 16 residues. The variable domain in full, completed from reference TRBV5-1 and TRBJ2-1, reads KAGVTQTPRYLIKTRGQQVTLSCSPISGHRSVSWYQQTPGQGLQFLFEYFSETQRNKGNFPGRFSGRQFSNSRSEMNVSTLELGDSALYLCASSLWSGEGYNEQFFGPGTRLTVL.

The chain recombines TRBV5-1 with TRBJ2-2, with TRBD2 as a possible D gene (5 bases). The CDR3 runs to 14 residues. V shed 3 bases and J shed 4 bases, with 10 bases lying between them. CDR1 and CDR2 from the germline V gene are SGHRS and YFSETQ. Written as DNA, the CDR3 is TGCGCCAGCAGCTCGGACTGGGCCACCGGGGAGCTGTTTTTT. Its translation is CASSSDWATGELFF.

In the case of this clone: Different DNA sequences within this sample yield the same CDR3. The chain employs TRBV2 and TRBJ2-3; 14 positions agree with TRBD2. The CDR3 has 16 residues. V trimming: 3 bases; J trimming: 5 bases; junction bases outside the gene matches: 4. Germline V gives CDR1 SNHLY, CDR2 FYNNEI. The CDR3 DNA reads as TGTGCCAGCAGTGAGACTAGCGGGGGGGAAATAGATACGCAGTATTTT. It is translated as CASSETSGGEIDTQYF.

Concerning this clone: The sample holds other DNA sequences that translate to the same CDR3. J is TRBJ2-5 and V is TRBV5-1; D unclear. V was pared by 4 bases and J by 3 bases, with 13 bases between. The germline gives CDR1 SGHRS, CDR2 YFSETQ. The CDR3 consists of 14 residues. The chain's CDR3 is CASSPDGWEETQYF. For the CDR3, the DNA is TGCGCCAGCAGCCCGGACGGGTGGGAAGAGACCCAGTACTTC.

The rearrangement joins TRBV9 to TRBJ2-1, with D perhaps TRBD1 (6 bases). The germline V gene has CDR1 SGDLS and CDR2 YYNGEE. The ends were cut back, 7 bases at V and 0 bases at J, with 8 bases in the middle. The CDR3 is 13 amino acids. This CDR3 reads CASQGSSYNEQFF. The CDR3 DNA reads TGTGCCAGCCAGGGGAGCTCCTACAATGAGCAGTTCTTC. The whole variable domain, remainder taken from reference TRBV9 and TRBJ2-1, is DSGVTQTPKHLITATGQRVTLRCSPRSGDLSVYWYQQSLDQGLQFLIQYYNGEERAKGNILERFSAQQFPDLHSELNLSSLELGDSALYFCASQGSSYNEQFFGPGTRLTVL.

With regard to this clone: Other DNA sequences from this sample encode an identical CDR3 as well. The chain has TRBV5-4 and TRBJ1-1; unclear D gene. Per germline, CDR1 SGHNT and CDR2 YYREEE (reference sequence). This CDR3 comprises 13 residues. With 4 bases removed from V and 1 base from J, the gap between germline ends came to 8 bases. CDR3 nucleotide sequence: TGTGCCAGCAGCCCGAGGGAGAACACTGAAGCTTTCTTT. It yields the protein CASSPRENTEAFF.

The rearrangement joins TRBV4-3 to TRBJ2-7, with D uncertain. The CDR3 runs to 14 residues. Germline lookup yields CDR1 LGHNA and CDR2 YSLEER. The V end was cut by 0 bases, the J end by 4 bases, with 10 bases between. This CDR3 is CASSQDGVGYEQYF. CDR3 sequence (DNA): TGCGCCAGCAGCCAAGATGGAGTTGGTTACGAGCAGTACTTC.

As regards this clone: Other DNA sequences within the sample encode an identical CDR3. The rearrangement uses TRBV27 and TRBJ1-2; 8 nucleotides agree with TRBD1. V lost 7 bases, J lost 3 bases, and 4 bases stayed unmatched. The CDR3 extends over 13 amino acids. In germline, CDR1 is MNHEY, CDR2 SMNVEV (reference sequence). CDR3 sequence reads: CASTGQGDYGYTF. The CDR3 region has the DNA TGTGCCAGCACCGGACAGGGCGACTATGGCTACACCTTC.

V is TRBV11-2 and J is TRBJ2-7; D call uncertain. The germline V and J ends were trimmed by 1 base and 0 bases, with 7 bases remaining between them. Germline-derived CDR1 and CDR2 are SGHAT and FQNNGV. CDR3 size: 14 residues. Here the CDR3 DNA reads TGTGCCAGCAGCTTAGCGAGGAGCTCCTACGAGCAGTACTTC. Translation: CASSLARSSYEQYF.

This clone appeared a single time. The chain combines TRBV5-4 with TRBJ2-5; perhaps TRBD2 as D (6 bases). V lost 7 bases and J 4 bases, leaving 14 bases between the germline ends. Germline lookup yields CDR1 SGHNT and CDR2 YYREEE (reference sequence). This CDR3 region has 13 residues. The CDR3 DNA sequence: TGTGCCAGCCGGGGGTACGGGCGAGAGACCCAGTACTTC. The encoded protein is CASRGYGRETQYF. The whole variable domain, remainder taken from reference TRBV5-4 and TRBJ2-5, is ETGVTQSPTHLIKTRGQQVTLRCSSQSGHNTVSWYQQALGQGPQFIFQYYREEENGRGNFPPRFSGLQFPNYSSELNVNALELDDSALYLCASRGYGRETQYFGPGTRLLVL.

The chain has TRBV4-1 and TRBJ2-7; 9 positions match TRBD1. The ends lost 4 bases at V and 5 bases at J; junction bases unmatched: 6. Per the germline V gene, CDR1 is MGHRA and CDR2 is YSYEKL. CDR3 length: 14 residues. The CDR3 is CASSLWDREDEQYF. The CDR3 DNA sequence: TGCGCCAGCAGCCTATGGGACAGGGAAGACGAGCAGTACTTC.

The rearrangement uses TRBV13 and TRBJ2-3; D gene uncertain. The CDR3 covers 11 residues. The V and J ends lost 5 bases and 6 bases respectively, with 6 bases between them. From germline, CDR1 is PRHDT and CDR2 FYEKMQ (reference sequence). CDR3 region: CASSQDDTQYF. The CDR3 DNA reads TGTGCCAGCAGCCAGGACGATACGCAGTATTTT.

The rearrangement links TRBV6-1 to TRBJ2-7, with TRBD2 identical over 9 bases. V trimming: 5 bases; J trimming: 2 bases; junction bases outside the gene matches: 4. The CDR3 is 14 amino acids. In germline, CDR1 is MNHNS, CDR2 SASEGT. The CDR3 DNA sequence: TGTGCCAGCAGTTGGGGACTAGCAACCTACGAGCAGTACTTC. Amino acids: CASSWGLATYEQYF.

On this clone: The sample holds other DNA sequences that translate to the same CDR3. The chain couples TRBV5-1 to TRBJ2-7; 12 nucleotides agree with TRBD2. CDR3 size: 15 residues. Germline trimming cut 2 bases from V and 1 base from J; bases unmatched to any gene: 1. Germline V gives CDR1 SGHRS, CDR2 YFSETQ. The CDR3 region has the DNA TGCGCCAGCAGCTTTGGACTAGCGGGGTCCTACGAGCAGTACTTC. Protein product: CASSFGLAGSYEQYF.